One and the same sample provided the 30 T cell receptor beta chains below, sequenced in a study of OX40 agonist ivuxolimab in advanced cancers. The assay was immunoSEQ multiplex PCR, and TCRdb's table has in-frame clones only and misses some. The data hold over 45,000 clones, with approximately 90% observed a single time. The sequenced sample was CD4+ or CD8+ T cells sorted from blood, obtained in a trial of the OX40 agonist ivuxolimab. Receptors were obtained from an adult with an advanced solid tumor such as melanoma, head and neck, liver or kidney cancer.

V gene TRBV7-9 combines with J gene TRBJ2-7; 9 nucleotides agree with TRBD2. Trimming at V came to 2 bases and at J to 2 bases, leaving 7 bases not matched to a gene. Germline V gives CDR1 SEHNR, CDR2 FQNEAQ (reference sequence). This CDR3 region has 16 residues. CDR3 amino acids: CASSLSLGLAPYEQYF. CDR3 DNA: TGTGCCAGCAGCTTATCTCTAGGACTAGCGCCCTACGAGCAGTACTTC. Drawing the rest from reference TRBV7-9 and TRBJ2-7, the complete variable domain is DTGVSQNPRHKITKRGQNVTFRCDPISEHNRLYWYRQTLGQGPEFLTYFQNEAQLEKSRLLSDRFSAERPKGSFSTLEIQRTEQGDSAMYLCASSLSLGLAPYEQYFGPGTRLTVT.

The gene calls are TRBV15 and TRBJ1-5; a possible D gene is TRBD1 (5 bases). Trimming took off 3 bases at V and 5 bases at J, with 14 bases between the two ends. This CDR3 region has 15 residues. Germline V lookup: CDR1 LNHNV, CDR2 YYDKDF (reference sequence). CDR3 DNA: TGTGCCACCAGCAGCCGGGGCCAATGGGATCAGCCCCAGCATTTT. This translates into CATSSRGQWDQPQHF.

This chain links TRBV9 with TRBJ1-2; the D is unclear. V was pared by 4 bases and J by 6 bases, with 13 bases between. The CDR3 consists of 13 residues. Germline V CDR1 and CDR2: SGDLS, YYNGEE. The CDR3 DNA follows: TGTGCCAGCAGCTCTAGGGATAGCCATGGCTACACCTTC. This sequence encodes CASSSRDSHGYTF.

The genes are TRBV7-8 and TRBJ2-7; 7 nucleotides align to TRBD1. Trimming cost V 5 bases and J 6 bases; bases outside gene matches: 10. Germline CDR1 reads SGHVS; CDR2 reads FQNEAQ. CDR3 length: 14 amino acids. In DNA form, the CDR3 reads TGTGCCAGCAGCCCTCAACAGAGGGACAGCGAGCAGTACTTC. As protein: CASSPQQRDSEQYF.

The rearrangement uses TRBV5-4 and TRBJ1-4, with a tentative D call TRBD1 (6 bases). This CDR3 spans 15 amino acids. CDR1 and CDR2 (germline): SGHNT, YYREEE (reference sequence). The ends were cut back, 3 bases at V and 0 bases at J, with 9 bases in the middle. The CDR3 spells CASSSDSATNEKLFF. Written as DNA, the CDR3 is TGTGCCAGCAGCTCGGACAGTGCAACTAATGAAAAACTGTTTTTT.

V and J are TRBV9 and TRBJ2-1; 9 nucleotides agree with TRBD2. Germline lookup yields CDR1 SGDLS and CDR2 YYNGEE. The CDR3 contains 15 residues. Trimming cost V 2 bases and J 9 bases; bases outside gene matches: 9. CDR3 residues: CASSVGGRALGEQFF. The CDR3 DNA reads as TGTGCCAGCAGCGTGGGCGGGAGGGCCCTCGGTGAGCAGTTCTTC.

Concerning this clone: Sequence at one end of the junction differs from germline and may be a read error. V is TRBV6-6 and J is TRBJ2-2, with D perhaps TRBD1 (6 bases). This CDR3 has 12 amino acids. Germline CDR1 is MNHNY and CDR2 is SVGAGI (reference sequence). The CDR3 here is CATRGLTGEPFF. CDR3 DNA sequence: TGTGCCACCAGGGGTTTGACCGGGGAGCCGTTTTTT.

The J gene is TRBJ2-7, the V gene TRBV25-1; D call uncertain. Trimming left V 4 bases short and J 2 bases short, with 9 bases between. The CDR3 sequence is 13 residues long. Germline CDR1 MGHDK, CDR2 SYGVNS. CDR3 residues: CASSVGFAYEQYF. CDR3 coding DNA: TGTGCCAGCAGTGTGGGTTTCGCCTACGAGCAGTACTTC.

This sequence joins TRBV7-9 and TRBJ2-5; TRBD1 might be the D (5 bases). Germline values: CDR1 SEHNR, CDR2 FQNEAQ (reference sequence). Trimming took off 5 bases at V and 2 bases at J, with 15 bases between the two ends. CDR3 length: 15 residues. The CDR3 here is CASSPTQTDQETQYF. The CDR3 region has the DNA TGTGCCAGCAGCCCTACTCAGACAGATCAAGAGACCCAGTACTTC.

This clone was seen a single time. The J gene is TRBJ2-1, the V gene TRBV19; the D is unclear. CDR1 LNHDA and CDR2 SQIVND come from the germline V gene (reference sequence). Trimming cost V 3 bases and J 7 bases, with 7 bases left between them. The length of the CDR3 is 12 residues. The CDR3 bases are TGTGCCAGTAGTATTTTCGGAAATGAGCAGTTCTTC. Amino acids: CASSIFGNEQFF.

CDR3: CASTPGVSSYEQYF. The DNA for the CDR3 is TGTGCCAGCACACCAGGGGTCAGCTCCTACGAGCAGTACTTC. The chain carries TRBV7-6 and TRBJ2-7, with D perhaps TRBD1 (6 bases). Trimming removed 7 bases from V and 0 bases from J, with 13 bases in between. CDR1 is SGHVS and CDR2 is FNYEAQ in the germline V gene. The CDR3 runs to 14 residues.

This chain uses TRBV6-1 with TRBJ2-5, with D possibly matching TRBD2 (7 bases). Germline V lookup: CDR1 MNHNS, CDR2 SASEGT. Trimming pared 6 bases from V and 3 bases from J, leaving 11 bases between. This CDR3 is built from 13 residues. The CDR3: CASRREGEETQYF. The CDR3 nucleotides read TGTGCCAGCAGGAGGGAGGGGGAAGAGACCCAGTACTTC.

This clone has only one observation. V is TRBV29-1 and J is TRBJ2-1; 10 positions agree with TRBD1. CDR3 length: 14 amino acids. The germline V gene encodes CDR1 SQVTM and CDR2 ANQGSEA. J lost 1 base, V lost 4 bases, and 1 base had no gene match. The CDR3 nucleotides are TGCAGCGTTGCGGGACAGGGGTCCTACAATGAGCAGTTCTTC. This translates into CSVAGQGSYNEQFF.

This clone was picked up a small number of times. An end of the junction differs from the germline gene, which may be a read error. CDR3 in DNA: TGCGCCAGCAGCTTCCGGGGCGCGGGGTTC. It yields the protein CASSFRGAGF. This chain links TRBV5-1 with TRBJ2-7; D perhaps matches TRBD2 (6 bases). Germline V gene data show CDR1 as SGHRS and CDR2 as YFSETQ. The CDR3 length is 10 residues.

The rearrangement links TRBV27 to TRBJ1-2; 9 bases map to TRBD1. Germline trimming cut 5 bases from V and 4 bases from J; bases unmatched to any gene: 8. The CDR3 sequence is 15 residues long. Looked up from germline, CDR1 is MNHEY and CDR2 is SMNVEV (reference sequence). The CDR3 loop is CASSPGTGWIYGYTF. The CDR3 DNA reads TGTGCCAGCAGTCCAGGGACAGGGTGGATCTATGGCTACACCTTC.

The chain has TRBV5-8 and TRBJ2-2, with TRBD1 matching 9 bases. CDR1 SGHTS and CDR2 YDEGEE come from the germline V gene. The V and J ends lost 4 bases and 1 base, in that order; junction bases with no gene match: 5. This CDR3 comprises 16 residues. CDR3 amino acids: CASSPPGQGNTGELFF. In DNA, the CDR3 is TGTGCCAGCAGCCCGCCGGGACAGGGGAACACCGGGGAGCTGTTTTTT.

The V call is TRBV5-4, the J call TRBJ2-2; the D is unclear. CDR1 and CDR2 (germline): SGHNT, YYREEE (reference sequence). This CDR3 region has 13 residues. V lost 5 bases and J 6 bases, leaving 11 bases between the germline ends. CDR3 nucleotides: TGTGCCAGCAGAAAGGATCAGGCCGGGGAGCTGTTTTTT. It encodes CASRKDQAGELFF.

This chain connects TRBV7-6 to TRBJ2-2; no reliable D call. The CDR3 loop spans 12 amino acids. V was trimmed by 5 bases and J by 6 bases, leaving 7 bases between them. Germline V gene lookup returns CDR1 SGHVS and CDR2 FNYEAQ. CDR3 coding DNA: TGTGCCAGCAGCCTTCGAGCCGGGGAGCTGTTTTTT. Amino acids: CASSLRAGELFF.

This rearrangement joins TRBV7-6 to TRBJ1-2; D is ambiguous. The V and J ends lost 5 bases and 2 bases respectively, with 12 bases between them. This CDR3 has 14 amino acids. Germline CDR1 and CDR2: SGHVS and FNYEAQ. The CDR3 DNA follows: TGTGCCAGCAGCCCCCGGGGAGCGAACTATGGCTACACCTTC. It yields the protein CASSPRGANYGYTF.

This chain connects TRBV7-9 to TRBJ2-2; 8 bases agree with TRBD1. V trimming: 5 bases; J trimming: 0 bases; junction bases outside the gene matches: 2. Germline CDR1 is SEHNR and CDR2 is FQNEAQ (reference sequence). This CDR3 is 15 amino acids long. The CDR3 protein is CASSPGGANTGELFF. In DNA, the CDR3 is TGTGCCAGCAGCCCAGGGGGCGCGAACACCGGGGAGCTGTTTTTT.

The CDR3 here is CASSWGGQGNEQFF. CDR3 DNA: TGTGCCAGCAGCTGGGGCGGTCAGGGGAATGAGCAGTTCTTC. This chain joins TRBV11-2 and TRBJ2-1, with D possibly TRBD1 on 6 matching bases. Germline CDR1 reads SGHAT; CDR2 reads FQNNGV. The CDR3 spans 14 residues. The germline V and J ends were trimmed by 4 bases and 7 bases, with 14 bases remaining between them.

This clone has only a few counts. The rearrangement links TRBV6-6 to TRBJ2-2; D uncertain. Trimming pared 7 bases from V and 1 base from J, leaving 13 bases between. CDR3 length equals 15 residues. The germline V gene has CDR1 MNHNY and CDR2 SVGAGI (reference sequence). The CDR3 DNA reads as TGTGCCAGCACCACTTCCGAAAAGAACACCGGGGAGCTGTTTTTT. Protein product: CASTTSEKNTGELFF.

The V call is TRBV27, the J call TRBJ2-7; a weak D match, TRBD2 (5 bases). Germline CDR1 is MNHEY and CDR2 is SMNVEV (reference sequence). Trimming took 4 bases from V and 2 from J, leaving 21 bases between them. The CDR3 is 17 amino acids. The CDR3 region has the DNA TGTGCCAGCAGTTATCGCGGTCTAGCTCCCTTGCCCTACGAGCAGTACTTC. It encodes CASSYRGLAPLPYEQYF.

The rearrangement joins TRBV7-2 to TRBJ2-7, with 11 nucleotides matching TRBD2. J was trimmed by 5 bases and V by 4 bases; bases with no gene match: 16. In germline, CDR1 is SGHTA, CDR2 FQGNSA. The CDR3 extends over 18 amino acids. The CDR3, as DNA: TGTGCCAGCAGCTCCTTCCCCGTCACTAGCGGGGGTCTTCACGAGCAGTACTTC. It yields the protein CASSSFPVTSGGLHEQYF.

The rearrangement joins TRBV10-3 to TRBJ2-7, with no clear D. This CDR3 spans 12 amino acids. V lost 3 bases, J lost 3 bases, and 6 bases lay in between. CDR1 is ENHRY and CDR2 is SYGVKD in the germline V gene. The CDR3 spells CAISDSNYEQYF. In DNA, the CDR3 is TGTGCCATCAGTGACAGCAACTACGAGCAGTACTTC.

The chain recombines TRBV30 with TRBJ1-1; D might be TRBD1 (5 bases). V was pared by 3 bases and J by 6 bases, with 11 bases between. CDR1 is GTSNPN, CDR2 SVGIG, per germline (reference sequence). The CDR3 has 12 residues. DNA of the CDR3: TGTGCCTGGAGGGGGGACCAAGCTGAAGCTTTCTTT. Protein sequence: CAWRGDQAEAFF.

V and J are TRBV5-4 and TRBJ2-2; 7 bases line up with TRBD2. This CDR3 contains 18 residues. Germline V lookup: CDR1 SGHNT, CDR2 YYREEE (reference sequence). The junction had 13 bases not matched to a gene; V was cut back by 0 bases and J by 5 bases. CDR3 DNA: TGTGCCAGCAGCTTGGGAGAAGTGATGGGGGAGGGGACCGGGGAGCTGTTTTTT. Translated: CASSLGEVMGEGTGELFF.

The chain carries TRBV11-2 and TRBJ1-1; D gene unclear. This CDR3 region has 13 residues. Deletions cut 5 bases from V and 5 bases from J, with 12 bases between. Germline-derived CDR1 and CDR2 are SGHAT and FQNNGV. The CDR3 loop is CASSPPSGTEAFF. The DNA for the CDR3 is TGTGCCAGCAGCCCCCCTTCGGGAACTGAAGCTTTCTTT.

CDR3 sequence: CASATGYNEQFF. CDR3 in DNA: TGTGCCAGTGCGACGGGTTACAATGAGCAGTTCTTC. This chain uses TRBV19 with TRBJ2-1, with no clear D. V was cut by 8 bases and J by 4 bases, with 9 bases left in between. Germline V gives CDR1 LNHDA, CDR2 SQIVND (reference sequence). The CDR3 runs to 12 residues. Full variable domain (outside the CDR3, taken from reference TRBV19 and TRBJ2-1): DGGITQSPKYLFRKEGQNVTLSCEQNLNHDAMYWYRQDPGQGLRLIYYSQIVNDFQKGDIAEGYSVSREKKESFPLTVTSAQKNPTAFYLCASATGYNEQFFGPGTRLTVL.

The chain recombines TRBV4-2 with TRBJ1-5; weak D call: TRBD1 (6 bases). There are 15 residues in the CDR3. V lost 1 base to trimming and J lost 6 bases, with 13 bases between them. The germline gives CDR1 LGHNA, CDR2 YNFKEQ. CDR3 sequence (DNA): TGTGCCAGCAGCCAAGGGACAGCGGGGGGTCAGCCCCAGCATTTT. The encoded protein is CASSQGTAGGQPQHF.